This is a list of T cell receptor beta chains from one sample in a study of PD-L1 blockade in urothelial cancer. Data came from immunoSEQ multiplex PCR; TCRdb stores just in-frame clones and leaves some out. This sample yields about 52,000 clones, of which around 74% are seen a single time; roughly 3.9% belongs to the top ten. The specimen comprised PBMCs, sampled around atezolizumab (anti-PD-L1) treatment. The receptors were gathered from a man aged 70 or older with urothelial cancer. Both conserved end residues are part of each CDR3. A D gene is named only where the DNA matches it firmly. Some rows have no size entry. The others give once, few or many, or a class for an expanded clone.

clone_size	v_call	d_call	j_call	cdr3_nt	cdr3_aa
-	TRBV2	-	TRBJ1-4	TGTGCCAGCAGTGAAGCCAGGGTTTTGGAAAAACTGTTTTTT	CASSEARVLEKLFF
-	TRBV9	-	TRBJ1-2	TGTGCCAGCAGCGCCGACGGGGGAGGGAACTATGGCTACACCTTC	CASSADGGGNYGYTF
once	TRBV6-1	-	TRBJ1-2	TGTGCCAGCATTTTCGGCGGGGGATCTGGCTACACCTTC	CASIFGGGSGYTF
-	TRBV9	-	TRBJ2-3	TGTGCCAGCAGCGTGGGGGCAGGGAGGGCAGATACGCAGTATTTT	CASSVGAGRADTQYF
few	TRBV5-4	-	TRBJ2-2	TGTGCCAGCAGCTTGGGACAGGCCACCGGGGAGCTGTTTTTT	CASSLGQATGELFF
once	TRBV6-1	-	TRBJ1-5	TGTGCCAGCAGCGGACAAGGGGGCAATCAGCCCCAGCATTTT	CASSGQGGNQPQHF
-	TRBV18	-	TRBJ1-4	TGTGCCAGCTCACAGACAGGACTTAATGAAAAACTGTTTTTT	CASSQTGLNEKLFF
few	TRBV18	-	TRBJ1-1	TGTGCCAGCTCACCACTAGAAACCATGAACACTGAAGCTTTCTTT	CASSPLETMNTEAFF
few	TRBV20-1	TRBD1	TRBJ2-1	TGCAGTGCTATCAGGGGGAACGAGCAGTTCTTC	CSAIRGNEQFF
-	TRBV5-1	-	TRBJ2-5	TGCGCCAGCAGCTTGGGAGGGGGGACAGCACAAGAGACCCAGTACTTC	CASSLGGGTAQETQYF
few	TRBV28	-	TRBJ1-4	TGTGCCATTTCACAGGGAAATTATAATGAAAAACTGTTTTTT	CAISQGNYNEKLFF
-	TRBV6-6	-	TRBJ1-6	TGTGCCAGCAGCTCGGACACGAATAATTCACCCCTCCACTTT	CASSSDTNNSPLHF
few	TRBV5-5	TRBD2	TRBJ2-7	TGTGCCAGCAGCTTCGGACTAGCGGGAGTCTACGAGCAGTACTTC	CASSFGLAGVYEQYF
-	TRBV21-1	-	TRBJ1-2	TGTGCCCCTCTCGGACAGACTGTGGGTGGCTACACCTTC	CAPLGQTVGGYTF
-	TRBV4-1	TRBD2	TRBJ2-1	TGCGCCAGCAGCCAAGATTGGGGTAGCGGGTTACAGTTCTTC	CASSQDWGSGLQFF
-	TRBV7-2	-	TRBJ2-1	TGTGCCAGCAGCCCTAGGCGAGGGGGGGGCTCCTACAATGAGCAGTTCTTC	CASSPRRGGGSYNEQFF
-	TRBV7-9	-	TRBJ2-1	TGTGCCAGCAGCCCCTGGAGCCCCTACAATGAGCAGTTCTTC	CASSPWSPYNEQFF
-	TRBV9	-	TRBJ1-2	TGTGCCAGCAGCGTAGACGCAGGATATGGCTACACCTTC	CASSVDAGYGYTF
-	TRBV11-3	TRBD2	TRBJ2-7	TGTGCCAGCAGCTTTACCAGCGGGAGCTCCTACGAGCAGTACTTC	CASSFTSGSSYEQYF
once	TRBV28	TRBD1	TRBJ1-4	TGTGCCAGCAGGTCCGGGACAGCAGTACATGAAAAACTGTTTTTT	CASRSGTAVHEKLFF
-	TRBV6-6	-	TRBJ1-4	TGTGCCAGCAGTTACTCGAGTGAAAAACTGTTTTTT	CASSYSSEKLFF
-	TRBV5-1	-	TRBJ1-2	TGCGCCAGCAGCCCCCGATCCCGGGGATATGGCTACACCTTC	CASSPRSRGYGYTF
-	TRBV7-2	TRBD1	TRBJ1-2	TGTGCCAGCAGCTTAGCGATCGGACAGGGTATGGGTGGCTACACCTTC	CASSLAIGQGMGGYTF
-	TRBV2	-	TRBJ1-5	TGTGCCAGCAGGAACAGGGTCGGCCAGCCCCAGCATTTT	CASRNRVGQPQHF
-	TRBV12-2	-	TRBJ2-2	TGTGCAAGTCGCCCTAGGGGGGGGTACGGGGAGCTGTTTTTT	CASRPRGGYGELFF
few	TRBV7-6	-	TRBJ1-1	TGTGCCAGCAGCCGAACCAGGGACACTGAAGCTTTCTTT	CASSRTRDTEAFF
-	TRBV2	TRBD1	TRBJ2-3	TGTGCCAGCAGTGAAGGGGGGACAGGGATCGAAGATACGCAGTATTTT	CASSEGGTGIEDTQYF
-	TRBV28	TRBD2	TRBJ2-5	TGTGCCAGCAGTTCACTTAGCGGGAGAGGTAGAGAGACCCAGTACTTC	CASSSLSGRGRETQYF
-	TRBV28	TRBD2	TRBJ2-7	TGTGCCAGCAGCCACGCGGGGCGGGAGGGGTCCTACGAGCAGTACTTC	CASSHAGREGSYEQYF
many	TRBV6-6	-	TRBJ1-4	TGTGCCAGCAGTCGCCCAGGGGAATCTAATGAAAAACTGTTTTTT	CASSRPGESNEKLFF
-	TRBV19	-	TRBJ2-1	TGTGCCAGTAGTATCCGTCAGGGGTCCTACAATGAGCAGTTCTTC	CASSIRQGSYNEQFF
-	TRBV5-6	TRBD2	TRBJ2-3	TGTGCCAGCACCAAGTTACTAGCGGGCACAGATACGCAGTATTTT	CASTKLLAGTDTQYF
-	TRBV9	-	TRBJ2-5	TGTGCCAGCAGCGTTTCGGCGTCGGGCCAAGAGACCCAGTACTTC	CASSVSASGQETQYF
-	TRBV29-1	TRBD1	TRBJ2-1	TGCAGCGTACGACAGGGGGGCTACAATGAGCAGTTCTTC	CSVRQGGYNEQFF
-	TRBV28	TRBD1	TRBJ2-7	TGTGCAAAGGGACAGGGGTCCTACGAGCAGTACTTC	CAKGQGSYEQYF
-	TRBV7-8	-	TRBJ2-5	TGTGCCAGCAGCCTACAAGAGACCCAGTACTTC	CASSLQETQYF
-	TRBV27	-	TRBJ2-7	TGTGCCAGCAGTTTAGTACACAAGTCCTACGAGCAGTACTTC	CASSLVHKSYEQYF
once	TRBV2	-	TRBJ2-7	TGTGCCAGCAGTGCGACAGAGAGCTCCTACGAGCAGTACTTC	CASSATESSYEQYF
-	TRBV18	TRBD1	TRBJ2-1	TGTGCCAGCTCCTACGGACAGGGGGGCTACAATGAGCAGTTCTTC	CASSYGQGGYNEQFF
medium-sized	TRBV28	-	TRBJ2-7	TGTGCCAGCAGTCCAGGGTACTACGAGCAGTACTTC	CASSPGYYEQYF
-	TRBV19	-	TRBJ2-5	TGTGCCAGTAGTCCCTATAGATGGGAGACCCAGTACTTC	CASSPYRWETQYF
-	TRBV4-3	-	TRBJ2-7	TGCGCCAGCAGCCAAGCGCAGGGAAAGTACGAGCAGTACTTC	CASSQAQGKYEQYF
many	TRBV7-9	-	TRBJ1-5	TGTGCCAGCAGCCCGGACGGGGATCAGCCCCAGCATTTT	CASSPDGDQPQHF
-	TRBV18	TRBD1	TRBJ2-7	TGTGCCAGCTCACCTCGGGACAGGGGAGAGCAGTACTTC	CASSPRDRGEQYF
many	TRBV5-4	TRBD1	TRBJ1-3	TGCGCCAGCAGCCAAGCCGGGACAGGCTCTGGAAACACCATATATTTT	CASSQAGTGSGNTIYF
-	TRBV25-1	-	TRBJ1-1	TGTGCCAGCAGTTCCCTGGCAGGGGTGTCTTCCACTGAAGCTTTCTTT	CASSSLAGVSSTEAFF
-	TRBV4-3	-	TRBJ2-3	TGCGCCAGCAGCCAAGAGTCAGCGACAGATACGCAGTATTTT	CASSQESATDTQYF
-	TRBV7-2	-	TRBJ2-3	TGTGCCAGCAGCCTGGGACTTGCGGTCCGCACAGATACGCAGTATTTT	CASSLGLAVRTDTQYF
-	TRBV15	-	TRBJ2-7	TGTGCCACCAGCAGGTCCGGGAGCTCCTACGAGCAGTACTTC	CATSRSGSSYEQYF
-	TRBV28	TRBD1	TRBJ1-4	TGTGCCAGCAGTTTGCCGGGACAGGGCTCCTCGGGTGAAAAACTGTTTTTT	CASSLPGQGSSGEKLFF
-	TRBV10-3	TRBD2	TRBJ2-1	TGTGCCACCCAGGGAGGGGATGGTGAGCAGTTCTTC	CATQGGDGEQFF
-	TRBV7-4	-	TRBJ2-7	TGTGCCAGCAGCCCCCGTGAGGGGGCCTACGAGCAGTACTTC	CASSPREGAYEQYF
-	TRBV6-5	-	TRBJ2-1	TGTGCCAGCAGTTACTCTGAGGGCAGGGAGCAGTTCTTC	CASSYSEGREQFF
once	TRBV5-1	TRBD1	TRBJ1-1	TGCGCCAGCAGCTTGGCCCGGGACAGCCTGAACACTGAAGCTTTCTTT	CASSLARDSLNTEAFF
-	TRBV5-6	TRBD1	TRBJ1-2	TGTGCCAGCAGCTTGGGGGACAGGGATTATGGCTACACCTTC	CASSLGDRDYGYTF
many	TRBV18	TRBD1	TRBJ1-1	TGTGCCAGCTCACCCCGACAGGGAGGCACTGAAGCTTTCTTT	CASSPRQGGTEAFF
-	TRBV15	-	TRBJ1-5	TGTGCCACCAGCAGAGATGTAAATCAGCCCCAGCATTTT	CATSRDVNQPQHF
-	TRBV27	-	TRBJ1-5	TGTGCCAGCAGTTTAAAAGCGCATAGGGGTGTCAATCAGCCCCAGCATTTT	CASSLKAHRGVNQPQHF
-	TRBV4-3	TRBD1	TRBJ1-2	TGCGCCAGCAGCCAAGATAGGGGACAGGACCCCTATGGCTACACCTTC	CASSQDRGQDPYGYTF
few	TRBV19	-	TRBJ1-1	TGTGCCAGTAGTATAGGTTCTAACACTGAAGCTTTCTTT	CASSIGSNTEAFF